The T cell receptor beta chain described here comes from a study of blood T cell repertoires in COVID-19. Study-wide background: Donors in the United States, Italy and Spain gave samples during acute or convalescent COVID-19. Nucleic acid was either cDNA or gDNA, and it came from T cells, B-cell-depleted T cells, or PBMCs.

Germline V gene sequence: CDR1 SGHTA, CDR2 FQGTGA. V was cut by 4 bases and J by 9 bases, with 13 bases left in between. There are 13 residues in the CDR3. In the original analysis: Reference gene primer amplification gave estimated nucleated cell counts. Here immunoSEQ multiplex PCR was the method, and the copy in TCRdb shows in-frame clones only, minus some. The V and J calls and the clone size are those of that table, but D and trimming were determined from the DNA. The table has 55,000 to 80,000 clones, 83% seen once. The sequencing input was peripheral blood. The TCR comes from a man aged 45 to 65 with active COVID-19. This chain connects TRBV7-3 to TRBJ2-1; unclear D gene. The CDR3 is CASSSSEGSEQFF. CDR3 sequence (DNA): TGTGCCAGCAGCTCCAGCGAAGGAAGTGAGCAGTTCTTC. Drawing the rest from reference TRBV7-3 and TRBJ2-1, the complete variable domain is GAGVSQTPSNKVTEKGKYVELRCDPISGHTALYWYRQSLGQGPEFLIYFQGTGAADDSGLPNDRFFAVRPEGSVSTLKIQRTERGDSAVYLCASSSSEGSEQFFGPGTRLTVL.